The 14 T cell receptor beta chains below were found in one sample sequenced in a study of shared clonotypes between healthy human individuals (dated by TCRdb to 2018 to 2020). The method was the immunoSEQ multiplex PCR assay. This immuneACCESS table, as held by TCRdb, lists in-frame sequences with V and J called but not all clones. Of the missing ones, under half trace to an unresolved V gene in checked studies; the others have no known cause. Across this sample there are 2 million to 3 million clones, with over 85% seen only once. The ten top clones hold around 0.4% of the sample. Sequencing was done on a sample of naive CD4+ T cells from PBMCs. The sample's cell subset or site label, decoded: CD45RA+ positively selected. These receptors came from a man between 18 and 35 years old in good health. Some clones in this sample may be carry-over from other donors' samples.

In its sample, this clone was seen once. V is TRBV4-3 and J is TRBJ2-1, with a possible D match to TRBD1 (6 bases). The V end lost 0 bases, the J end lost 15 bases, and 18 bases lay between the germline ends. The germline V gene has CDR1 LGHNA and CDR2 YSLEER. The CDR3 contains 14 residues. CDR3 DNA: TGCGCCAGCAGCCAAGAGAGTACACGACAGGTTCTGTTCTTC. Protein: CASSQESTRQVLFF.

The V and J genes are TRBV11-2 and TRBJ1-5, with unresolved D. Germline CDR1 reads SGHAT; CDR2 reads FQNNGV. The CDR3 runs 14 residues. V lost 0 bases and J 6 bases, leaving 9 bases between the germline ends. The CDR3: CASSLDTSVQPQHF. Here the CDR3 DNA reads TGTGCCAGCAGCTTAGATACGTCCGTTCAGCCCCAGCATTTT.

The chain carries TRBV11-2 and TRBJ2-1, with 11 bases that match TRBD1. V gave up 1 base and J gave up 7 bases; unmatched junction bases: 12. Germline V gives CDR1 SGHAT, CDR2 FQNNGV. There are 18 residues in the CDR3. The CDR3 spells CASSLVLARTGGRNEQFF. The CDR3, as DNA: TGTGCCAGCAGCTTAGTTCTGGCCCGGACAGGGGGCCGAAATGAGCAGTTCTTC. Filled out from reference TRBV11-2 and TRBJ2-1, the complete variable domain reads EAGVAQSPRYKIIEKRQSVAFWCNPISGHATLYWYQQILGQGPKLLIQFQNNGVVDDSQLPKDRFSAERLKGVDSTLKIQPAKLEDSAVYLCASSLVLARTGGRNEQFFGPGTRLTVL.

This chain links TRBV29-1 with TRBJ2-3; the match to TRBD2 covers 12 bases. V was pared by 0 bases and J by 6 bases, with 16 bases of the junction left unmatched. CDR1 and CDR2 from the germline V gene are SQVTM and ANQGSEA. This CDR3 has 19 residues. The DNA for the CDR3 is TGCAGCGTTGAAGAAAGGGCTAGCGGGAGGGTGTCTATGGGGGATACGCAGTATTTT. Translation gives CSVEERASGRVSMGDTQYF.

Remarks on this clone: The sample holds other DNA sequences that translate to the same CDR3. This chain joins TRBV5-1 and TRBJ2-7; 10 bases are shared with TRBD1. CDR3 size: 14 residues. Germline V gives CDR1 SGHRS, CDR2 YFSETQ. Germline trimming cut 3 bases from V and 4 bases from J; bases unmatched to any gene: 4. CDR3 nucleotides: TGCGCCAGCAGCTCACGACAGGGGGCATACGAGCAGTACTTC. Residues: CASSSRQGAYEQYF.

The chain combines TRBV28 with TRBJ1-2, with D unclear. Looked up from germline, CDR1 is MDHEN and CDR2 is SYDVKM. Trimming cost V 6 bases and J 8 bases, with 10 bases left between them. The CDR3 has 11 residues. CDR3 DNA sequence: TGTGCCAGCAGCACCCCTCTGGGCTACACCTTC. It translates to CASSTPLGYTF.

This chain connects TRBV18 to TRBJ2-1; no reliable D call. Germline CDR1 KGHSH, CDR2 LQKENI. V lost 6 bases, J lost 7 bases, and 13 bases lay in between. CDR3 length equals 13 residues. CDR3 residues: CASSLSVENEQFF. CDR3 in DNA: TGTGCCAGCTCCCTCTCAGTGGAAAATGAGCAGTTCTTC.

This CDR3 reads CASSAQVRGTSVGELFF. For the CDR3, the DNA is TGTGCCAGCAGCGCCCAAGTTAGAGGGACAAGTGTCGGGGAGCTGTTTTTT. V and J are TRBV9 and TRBJ2-2; D is possibly TRBD1 (6 bases). V was clipped by 3 bases and J by 7 bases, with 22 bases between them. In germline, CDR1 is SGDLS, CDR2 YYNGEE. The CDR3 spans 17 residues.

V and J are TRBV5-4 and TRBJ1-4, with 8 bases identical to TRBD1. CDR3 length: 14 amino acids. Germline V gene lookup returns CDR1 SGHNT and CDR2 YYREEE (reference sequence). The V gene end was trimmed by 0 bases and the J gene end by 7 bases; junction bases not matched to a gene: 2. The CDR3 is CASSLVQGVEKLFF. CDR3 coding DNA: TGTGCCAGCAGCTTGGTACAGGGGGTTGAAAAACTGTTTTTT.

This clone was seen only a few times. This chain uses TRBV7-8 with TRBJ1-1; D possibly corresponds to TRBD1 (5 bases). V lost 5 bases and J 4 bases, leaving 14 bases between the germline ends. The CDR3 is made up of 14 amino acids. CDR1 is SGHVS and CDR2 is FQNEAQ in the germline V gene. In nucleotides, the CDR3 is TGTGCCAGCAGCATCCGGACGGGGACCACTGAAGCTTTCTTT. Amino acids: CASSIRTGTTEAFF.

The V gene is TRBV11-3, the J gene TRBJ2-1, with D uncertain. The CDR3 is made up of 15 amino acids. Germline CDR1 reads SGHNT; CDR2 reads YENEEA. V gave up 2 bases and J gave up 1 base, with 9 bases separating them. CDR3 DNA sequence: TGTGCCAGCAGCTTAAGACAAGTTTCCTACAATGAGCAGTTCTTC. Translation gives CASSLRQVSYNEQFF.

A note on this clone: The same CDR3 also results from other DNA sequences found in this sample. The chain links TRBV5-1 to TRBJ2-6; D perhaps matches TRBD1 (5 bases). Trimming pared 0 bases from V and 0 bases from J, leaving 7 bases between. Germline assignment: CDR1 SGHRS and CDR2 YFSETQ. The CDR3 is made up of 16 amino acids. The CDR3 loop reads CASSLAGSSGANVLTF. CDR3 coding DNA: TGCGCCAGCAGCTTGGCAGGGTCCTCTGGGGCCAACGTCCTGACTTTC.

CDR3 region: CSVVGWESSYEQYF. CDR3 bases: TGCAGCGTTGTCGGGTGGGAGAGCTCCTACGAGCAGTACTTC. The chain couples TRBV29-1 to TRBJ2-7, with D perhaps TRBD2 (5 bases). CDR1 and CDR2 from the germline V gene are SQVTM and ANQGSEA. The CDR3 has 14 amino acids. V lost 4 bases and J lost 0, with 13 bases in between.

The rearrangement joins TRBV28 to TRBJ1-1, with 8 positions matching TRBD1. Germline lookup yields CDR1 MDHEN and CDR2 SYDVKM. This CDR3 is built from 14 residues. Trimming removed 4 bases from V and 3 bases from J; junction bases left unmatched: 4. The CDR3 sequence is CASSYFRGHTEAFF. The CDR3 nucleotides are TGTGCCAGCAGTTACTTCAGGGGGCACACTGAAGCTTTCTTT.